This T cell receptor beta chain was captured in a study of cytomegalovirus exposure and HLA in healthy donors. The primer mix had 60 Vbeta and 13 Jbeta primers. Some clones are missing from TCRdb's copy, which holds only in-frame ones; the method was immunoSEQ multiplex PCR. The data show about 180,000 clones, with over 75% seen just once and more than 0.45% held by the top ten. The V gene's germline CDR1 is SGHNT and CDR2 YYREEE (reference sequence). The CDR3 spans 15 residues. Trimming stripped 6 bases from V and 7 bases from J, with 20 bases between. The chain has TRBV5-4 and TRBJ1-3; D perhaps matches TRBD1 (6 bases). The TCR sequence derives from a woman in her 50s in good health and CMV-seronegative. The sample taken for sequencing was PBMCs. The CDR3 nucleotides are TGTGCCAGCAACTTCAACCAGGGGAACGCTAACACCATATATTTT. It translates to CASNFNQGNANTIYF.